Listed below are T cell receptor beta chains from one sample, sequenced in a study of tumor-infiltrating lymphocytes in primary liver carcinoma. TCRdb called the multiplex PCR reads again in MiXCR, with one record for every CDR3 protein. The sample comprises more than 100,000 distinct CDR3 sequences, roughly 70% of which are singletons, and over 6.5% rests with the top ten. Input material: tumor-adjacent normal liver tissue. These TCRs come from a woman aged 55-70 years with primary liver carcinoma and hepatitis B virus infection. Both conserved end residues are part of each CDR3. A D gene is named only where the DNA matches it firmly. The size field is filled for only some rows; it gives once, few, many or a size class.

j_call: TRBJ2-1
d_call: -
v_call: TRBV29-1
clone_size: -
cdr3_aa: CSVSGGQLGGRNNEQFF
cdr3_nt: TGCAGCGTTTCGGGCGGACAACTAGGGGGAAGAAACAATGAGCAGTTCTTC

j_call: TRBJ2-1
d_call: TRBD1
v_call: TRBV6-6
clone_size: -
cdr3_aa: CASSTGGETQFF
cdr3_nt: TGTGCCAGCAGTACAGGGGGAGAGACTCAGTTCTTC

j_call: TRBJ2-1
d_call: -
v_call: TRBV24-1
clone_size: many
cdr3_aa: CATSVGGSYNEQFF
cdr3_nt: TGTGCCACCTCAGTGGGGGGCTCCTACAATGAGCAGTTCTTC

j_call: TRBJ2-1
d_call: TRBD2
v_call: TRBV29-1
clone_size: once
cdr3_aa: CIGMTSGVDEQFF
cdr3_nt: TGCATTGGCATGACTAGCGGAGTCGATGAGCAGTTCTTC

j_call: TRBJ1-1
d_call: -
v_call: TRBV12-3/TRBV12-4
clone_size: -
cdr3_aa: CASSLSEGRAFF
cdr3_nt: TGTGCCAGCAGCTTATCGGAGGGCAGGGCTTTCTTT

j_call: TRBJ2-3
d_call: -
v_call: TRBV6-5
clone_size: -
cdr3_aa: CASRGPGYRMYTQYF
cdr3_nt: TGTGCCAGCAGAGGACCAGGTTACAGGATGTATACGCAGTATTTT

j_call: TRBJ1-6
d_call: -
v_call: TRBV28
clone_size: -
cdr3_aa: CASSQGTSYNSPLHF
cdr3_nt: TGTGCCAGCAGTCAAGGGACATCATATAATTCACCCCTCCACTTT

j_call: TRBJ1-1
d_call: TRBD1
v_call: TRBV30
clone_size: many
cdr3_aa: CAWSKGGRITEAFF
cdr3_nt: TGTGCCTGGAGTAAAGGGGGCCGAATCACTGAAGCTTTCTTT

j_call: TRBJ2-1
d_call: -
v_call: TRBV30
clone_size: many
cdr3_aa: CAWNAYSYNEQFF
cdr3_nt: TGTGCCTGGAACGCGTACTCCTACAACGAGCAGTTCTTC

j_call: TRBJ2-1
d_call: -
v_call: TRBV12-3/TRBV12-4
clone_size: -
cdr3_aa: CVSTRNEQFF
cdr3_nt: TGTGTCAGCACTAGGAATGAGCAGTTCTTC

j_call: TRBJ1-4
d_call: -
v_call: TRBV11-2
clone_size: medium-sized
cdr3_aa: CASSLEPLSALFF
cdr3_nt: TGTGCCAGCAGCTTAGAGCCTTTGTCGGCACTGTTTTTT

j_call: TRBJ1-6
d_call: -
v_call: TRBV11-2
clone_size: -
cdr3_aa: CASSLDPGTNSPFHF
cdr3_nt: TGTGCCAGCAGCTTGGACCCGGGGACCAATTCACCCTTCCACTTT

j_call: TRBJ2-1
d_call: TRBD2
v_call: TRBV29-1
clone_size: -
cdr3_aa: CSVENRLAGHGDEQFF
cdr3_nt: TGCAGCGTTGAAAATAGACTAGCGGGCCATGGCGATGAGCAGTTCTTC

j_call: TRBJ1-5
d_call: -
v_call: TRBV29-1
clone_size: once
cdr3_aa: CSAEESGGNQPQHF
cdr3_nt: TGCAGCGCTGAAGAGTCGGGGGGAAATCAGCCCCAGCATTTT

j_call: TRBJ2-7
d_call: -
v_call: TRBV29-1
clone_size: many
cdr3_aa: CSVSGHPSYEQYF
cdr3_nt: TGCAGCGTTTCGGGACACCCCTCCTACGAGCAGTACTTC

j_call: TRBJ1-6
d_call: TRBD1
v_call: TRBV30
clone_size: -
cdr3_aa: CAWSVQTGRPPLHF
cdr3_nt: TGTGCCTGGAGTGTGCAGACAGGGAGGCCACCCCTCCACTTT

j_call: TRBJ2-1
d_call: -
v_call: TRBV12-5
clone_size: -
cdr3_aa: CASGSGHGLNNEQFF
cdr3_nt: TGTGCTAGTGGTTCCGGACATGGGCTTAACAATGAGCAATTCTTC

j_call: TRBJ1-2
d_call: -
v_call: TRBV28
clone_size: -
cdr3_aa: CASNLGLLTNYGYTF
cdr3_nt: TGTGCCAGCAATTTAGGTCTCCTAACGAACTATGGCTACACCTTC

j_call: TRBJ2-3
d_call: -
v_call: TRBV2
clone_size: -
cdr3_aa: CASSEKHGRRNTDTQYF
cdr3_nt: TGTGCCAGCAGTGAGAAACATGGTAGGCGGAACACAGATACGCAGTATTTT

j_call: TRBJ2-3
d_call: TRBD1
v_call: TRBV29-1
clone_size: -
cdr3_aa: CSVEGGQGSIDTQYF
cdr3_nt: TGCAGCGTTGAAGGTGGACAGGGGAGCATAGATACGCAGTATTTT

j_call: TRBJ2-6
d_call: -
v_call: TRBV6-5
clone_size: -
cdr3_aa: CASRLRGFGANVLTF
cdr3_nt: TGTGCCAGCAGACTACGGGGGTTTGGGGCCAACGTCCTGACTTTC

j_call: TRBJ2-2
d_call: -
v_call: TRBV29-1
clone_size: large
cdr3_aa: CSVDAGMGSGELFF
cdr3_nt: TGCAGCGTTGACGCGGGAATGGGATCCGGGGAGCTGTTTTTT

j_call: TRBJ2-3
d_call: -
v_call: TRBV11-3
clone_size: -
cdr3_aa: CAIRYTCTQYF
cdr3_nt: -

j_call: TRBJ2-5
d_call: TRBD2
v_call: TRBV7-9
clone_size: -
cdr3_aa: CVSSPTSGRGSETQYF
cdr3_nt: TGTGTCAGCAGCCCCACTAGCGGGAGAGGGTCAGAGACCCAGTACTTC

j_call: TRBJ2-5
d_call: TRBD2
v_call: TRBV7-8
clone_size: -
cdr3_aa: CANSGGGPTQETQYF
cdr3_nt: TGTGCCAACAGCGGGGGGGGACCAACACAAGAGACCCAGTACTTC

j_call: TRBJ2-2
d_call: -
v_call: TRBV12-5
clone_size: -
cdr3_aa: CASGYLTANTGEMFF
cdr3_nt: TGTGCTAGTGGTTACCTGACAGCTAACACCGGGGAGATGTTTTTT

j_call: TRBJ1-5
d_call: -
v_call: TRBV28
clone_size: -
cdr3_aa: CASSFWENNQPQHF
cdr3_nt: TGTGCCAGCAGTTTCTGGGAAAACAATCAGCCCCAGCATTTT

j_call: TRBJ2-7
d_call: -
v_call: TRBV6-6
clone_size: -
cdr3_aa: CASSYSQGLYEQYF
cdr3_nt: TGTGCCAGTAGTTACTCCCAGGGTCTCTACGAGCAGTACTTC

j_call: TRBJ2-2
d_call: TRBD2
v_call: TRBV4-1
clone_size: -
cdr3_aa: CASSQYGSWGLTSENTGELFF
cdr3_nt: TGCGCCAGCAGCCAATATGGGTCCTGGGGCCTGACTAGCGAGAACACCGGGGAGCTGTTTTTT

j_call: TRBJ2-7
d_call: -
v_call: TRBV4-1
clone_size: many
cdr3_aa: CASSQENFGGRISYEQYF
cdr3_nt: TGCGCCAGCAGCCAAGAAAATTTCGGCGGCCGAATCTCCTACGAGCAGTACTTC

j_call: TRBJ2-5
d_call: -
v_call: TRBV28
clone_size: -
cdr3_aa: CASSLWAVGRAKLQETQYF
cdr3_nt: TGTGCCAGCAGTTTATGGGCCGTTGGGCGAGCGAAACTACAAGAGACCCAGTACTTC

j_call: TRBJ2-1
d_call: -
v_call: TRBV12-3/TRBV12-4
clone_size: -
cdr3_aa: CGSSLSANEQLF
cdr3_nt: TGTGGCAGCAGTTTAAGTGCGAATGAGCAGCTCTTC

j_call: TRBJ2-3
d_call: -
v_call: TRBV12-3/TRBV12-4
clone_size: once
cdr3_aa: CASRGITDKEYF
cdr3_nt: TGTGCCAGCAGGGGTATCACAGATAAGGAGTATTTT

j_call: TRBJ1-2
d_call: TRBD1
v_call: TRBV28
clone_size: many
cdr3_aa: CASSLIAGGDGYTF
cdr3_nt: TGTGCCAGCAGTTTAATCGCAGGGGGAGATGGCTACACCTTC

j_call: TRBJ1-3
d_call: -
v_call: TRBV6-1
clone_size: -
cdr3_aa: CASSTPGRGRINTIYF
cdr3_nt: TGTGCCAGCAGTACCCCGGGGAGGGGGAGGATAAACACCATATATTTT

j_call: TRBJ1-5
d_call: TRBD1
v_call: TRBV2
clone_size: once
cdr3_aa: CASSGDRDQPQHF
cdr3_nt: TGTGCCAGCAGTGGGGACAGAGATCAGCCCCAACATTTT

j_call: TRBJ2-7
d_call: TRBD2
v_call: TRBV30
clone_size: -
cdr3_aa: CAWSVIGTAGGRYEQYF
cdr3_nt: TGTGCCTGGAGTGTCATTGGGACGGCGGGAGGGAGATACGAGCAGTACTTC

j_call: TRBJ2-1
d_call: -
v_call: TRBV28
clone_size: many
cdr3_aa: CASSFASSYNEQFF
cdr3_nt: TGTGCCAGCAGTTTTGCGAGCTCCTACAATGAGCAGTTCTTC

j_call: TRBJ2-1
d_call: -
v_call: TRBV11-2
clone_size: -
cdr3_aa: CASSLRRKGRANEQFF
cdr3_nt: TGTGCCAGCAGCTTGAGGCGAAAGGGTAGGGCGAATGAGCAGTTCTTC

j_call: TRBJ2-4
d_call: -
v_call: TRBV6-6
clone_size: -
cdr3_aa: CASSYSLLTNNIQYF
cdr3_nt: TGTGCCAGCAGTTACAGCCTTTTAACCAATAACATTCAGTACTTC